The 2 T cell receptor beta chains in this list originate from one sample, sequenced in a study of prognosis after radiotherapy for stage I lung cancer. Starting from genomic DNA, TCR beta CDR3 was amplified through two-round multiplex PCR. The first PCR round targeted every TRBV and TRBJ gene with specific primers. TCRdb processed the multiplex PCR reads anew with MiXCR; each CDR3 protein has one entry. The sample yields tens of thousands of distinct CDR3 sequences, approximately 44% seen once. The source was PBMCs, collected before or after stereotactic body radiation therapy (not recorded which). These receptor sequences come from a donor aged 50 or older with non-small cell lung cancer.

This clonotype was seen many times. The chain recombines TRBV6-1 with TRBJ2-7; 9 nucleotides line up with TRBD1. This CDR3 has 15 residues. Unmatched junction bases numbered 7, after V lost 4 bases and J lost 3 bases. Germline CDR1 is MNHNS and CDR2 is SASEGT. CDR3: CASSGPGQGFYEQYF. The CDR3 nucleotides are TGTGCCAGCAGTGGGCCGGGACAGGGTTTCTACGAGCAGTACTTC.

A note on this clonotype: A far larger clone is only one base removed, so a read error is likely. This chain connects TRBV6-2 or TRBV6-3 to TRBJ2-5; D tentatively fits TRBD1 or TRBD2 (5 bases each). The CDR3 consists of 15 residues. Trimming left V 9 bases short and J 5 bases short, with 22 bases between. The V gene's germline CDR1 is MNHEY and CDR2 SVGEGT. CDR3 in amino acids: CARRQLEGTSETQYF. The CDR3 nucleotides are TGTGCCAGAAGACAACTAGAGGGGACCTCGGAGACCCAGTACTTC.